The clone carrying this T cell receptor beta chain was detected only once. The data belong to a study of cytomegalovirus exposure and HLA in healthy donors. Per the germline V gene, CDR1 is LNHDA and CDR2 is SQIVND (reference sequence). The length of the CDR3 is 13 residues. V shed 4 bases and J shed 9 bases, with 15 bases lying between them. Clones were read by immunoSEQ multiplex PCR, and TCRdb kept only the in-frame ones, dropping some. The sample has some 250,000 clones; nearly 90% are singletons. Specimen: PBMCs. The TCR comes from a young woman in good health and CMV-seronegative. This rearrangement joins TRBV19 to TRBJ1-1, with D possibly matching TRBD1 (5 bases). The CDR3 spells CASSTGTPEKAFF. The CDR3 region has the DNA TGTGCCAGTAGTACCGGGACTCCCGAGAAAGCTTTCTTT. Supplemented by reference TRBV19 and TRBJ1-1, the full variable domain reads DGGITQSPKYLFRKEGQNVTLSCEQNLNHDAMYWYRQDPGQGLRLIYYSQIVNDFQKGDIAEGYSVSREKKESFPLTVTSAQKNPTAFYLCASSTGTPEKAFFGQGTRLTVV.